Given below is one T cell receptor (beta chain) in context. These data belong to a study of T cells in Graves' hyperthyroidism and ophthalmopathy. Using RNA transcripts as the source, TCR beta CDR3 regions were amplified. In the first-round RT-PCR of the TCR CDR3, the HTBI primer set was used. TCRdb used MiXCR to reprocess the multiplex PCR reads, holding one entry per CDR3 protein. The profile shows roughly 740,000 distinct CDR3 sequences, about a sixth of them singletons. This TCR was recovered from a man aged 18 to 29 with Graves' hyperthyroidism. What was sequenced was blood.

In DNA form, the CDR3 reads TGTGCCACCAGTCCCCTCCGGATTTCTACGAACACCGGGGAGCTGTTTTTT. Amino acids: CATSPLRISTNTGELFF. The chain couples TRBV15 to TRBJ2-2; D unclear. Deletions cut 6 bases from V and 0 bases from J, with 17 bases between. Germline CDR1 and CDR2: LNHNV and YYDKDF (reference sequence). The length of the CDR3 is 17 residues.